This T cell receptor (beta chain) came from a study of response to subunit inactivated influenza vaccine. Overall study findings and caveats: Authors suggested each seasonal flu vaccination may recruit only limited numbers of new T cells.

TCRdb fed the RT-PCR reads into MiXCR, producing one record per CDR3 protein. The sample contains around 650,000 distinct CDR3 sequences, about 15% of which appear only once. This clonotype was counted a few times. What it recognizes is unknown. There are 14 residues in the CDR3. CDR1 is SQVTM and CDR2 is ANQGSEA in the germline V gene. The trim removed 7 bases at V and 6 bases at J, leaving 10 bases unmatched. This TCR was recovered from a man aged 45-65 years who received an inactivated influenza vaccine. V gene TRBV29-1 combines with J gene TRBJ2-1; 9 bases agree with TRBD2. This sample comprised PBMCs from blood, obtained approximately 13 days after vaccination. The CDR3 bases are TGCAGCGCCGGCCAGAGACTAGCGGCCAATGAGCAGTTCTTC. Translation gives CSAGQRLAANEQFF.